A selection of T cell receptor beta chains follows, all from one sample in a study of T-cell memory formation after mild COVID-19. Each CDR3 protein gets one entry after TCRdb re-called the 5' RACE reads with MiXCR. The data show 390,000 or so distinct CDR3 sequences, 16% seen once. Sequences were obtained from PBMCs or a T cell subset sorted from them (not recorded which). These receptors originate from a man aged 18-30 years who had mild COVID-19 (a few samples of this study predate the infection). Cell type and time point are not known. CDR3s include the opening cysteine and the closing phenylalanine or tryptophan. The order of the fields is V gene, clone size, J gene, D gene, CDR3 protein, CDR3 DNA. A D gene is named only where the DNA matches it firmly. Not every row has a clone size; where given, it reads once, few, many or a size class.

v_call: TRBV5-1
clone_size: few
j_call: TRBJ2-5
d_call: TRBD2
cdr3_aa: CASSSTGAKASGGSQETQYF
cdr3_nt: TGCGCCAGCAGCTCGACAGGGGCGAAGGCTAGCGGGGGATCCCAAGAGACCCAGTACTTC

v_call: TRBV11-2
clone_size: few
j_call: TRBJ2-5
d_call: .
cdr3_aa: CASSLDVTQYF
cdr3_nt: TGTGCCAGCAGCTTAGATGTGACCCAGTACTTC

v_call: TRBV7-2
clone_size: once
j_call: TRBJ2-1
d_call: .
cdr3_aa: CASSLVLVSAGEQFF
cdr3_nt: TGTGCCAGCAGCTTAGTCCTAGTCTCGGCGGGTGAGCAGTTCTTC

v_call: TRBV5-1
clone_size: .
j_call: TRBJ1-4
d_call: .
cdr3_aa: CASSHPGNEKLFF
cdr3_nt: TGCGCCAGCAGCCACCCGGGAAATGAAAAACTGTTTTTT

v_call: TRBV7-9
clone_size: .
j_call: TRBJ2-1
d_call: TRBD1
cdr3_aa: CASSWTGYGFNEQFF
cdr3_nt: TGTGCCAGCAGCTGGACAGGGTATGGTTTCAATGAGCAGTTCTTC

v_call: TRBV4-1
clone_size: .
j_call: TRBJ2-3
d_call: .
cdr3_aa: CASSQHGQGPDTQYF
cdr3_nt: TGCGCCAGCAGCCAACACGGGCAGGGCCCAGATACGCAGTATTTT

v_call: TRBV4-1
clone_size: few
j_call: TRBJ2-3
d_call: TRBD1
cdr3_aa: CASSPGQVWADTQYF
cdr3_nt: TGCGCCAGCAGCCCGGGACAGGTTTGGGCAGATACGCAGTATTTT

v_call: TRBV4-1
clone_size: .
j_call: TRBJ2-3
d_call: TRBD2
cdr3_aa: CASSGEAGPITDTQYF
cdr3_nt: TGCGCCAGCAGCGGCGAAGCGGGGCCTATCACAGATACGCAGTATTTT

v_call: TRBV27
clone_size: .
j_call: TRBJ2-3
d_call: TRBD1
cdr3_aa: CASSYRGADVADTQYF
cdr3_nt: TGTGCCAGCAGTTACAGGGGCGCAGACGTTGCCGATACGCAGTATTTT

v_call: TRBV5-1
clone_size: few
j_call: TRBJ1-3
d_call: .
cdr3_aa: CASSLGPGSSGNTIYF
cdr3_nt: TGCGCCAGCAGCCTAGGACCGGGAAGCTCTGGAAACACCATATATTTT

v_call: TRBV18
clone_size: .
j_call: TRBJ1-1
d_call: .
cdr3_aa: CASSPREVLNTEAFF
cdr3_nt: TGTGCCAGCTCACCACGTGAGGTCTTGAACACTGAAGCTTTCTTT